Listed below are T cell receptor beta chains from one sample, sequenced in a study of cytotoxic CD8 clonotypes in ibrutinib-treated CLL. Measured with immunoSEQ multiplex PCR; TCRdb has only the in-frame clones, and not every one. The data show approximately 200,000 clones, around three quarters seen once. The source material was PBMCs, sampled after 24 months of ibrutinib treatment. These receptors were taken from a human donor with chronic lymphocytic leukemia. Each CDR3 is given with its conserved first and last residue. The D gene is left open where the match is weak. Clone size is shown for a subset of rows, as once, few, many or a class of expanded clone.

TRBV27	NA	NA	14	TRBJ2-1	CASSQDPAYNEQFF	TGTGCCAGCAGTCAGGACCCTGCCTACAATGAGCAGTTCTTC
TRBV15	NA	NA	14	TRBJ2-5	CATSRAQAQETQYF	TGTGCCACCAGCAGAGCCCAGGCACAAGAGACCCAGTACTTC
TRBV2	NA	NA	14	TRBJ1-1	CASSPEAGATEAFF	TGTGCCAGCAGTCCAGAAGCGGGGGCGACTGAAGCTTTCTTT
TRBV7-9	NA	NA	16	TRBJ2-7	CASSSPDGAEGHEQYF	TGTGCCAGCAGCTCGCCGGATGGAGCGGAGGGACACGAGCAGTACTTC
TRBV7-6	NA	NA	13	TRBJ2-6	CASSGAGANVLTF	TGTGCCAGCTCGGGGGCTGGGGCCAACGTCCTGACTTTC
TRBV19	TRBD1	NA	11	TRBJ1-5	CASRQGQPQHF	TGTGCCAGTCGACAGGGTCAGCCCCAGCATTTT
TRBV30	TRBD2	once	15	TRBJ2-2	CAWSAPGTRAGELFF	TGTGCCTGGAGTGCTCCCGGGACTAGAGCCGGGGAGCTGTTTTTT
TRBV13	NA	NA	13	TRBJ2-1	CASSSSIYNEQFF	TGTGCCAGCAGCTCCTCCATTTACAATGAGCAGTTCTTC
TRBV28	NA	NA	15	TRBJ1-2	CASISPPEGRYGYTF	TGTGCCAGCATTTCCCCCCCGGAGGGAAGATATGGCTACACCTTC
TRBV5-1	TRBD1	few	15	TRBJ2-1	CASSSLAGTGNEQFF	TGCGCCAGCAGCTCTCTAGCCGGGACAGGGAATGAGCAGTTCTTC
TRBV5-4	NA	NA	16	TRBJ2-7	CASSLVSSVPPYEQYF	TGTGCCAGCAGCTTGGTGTCTAGCGTACCCCCCTACGAGCAGTACTTC
TRBV30	TRBD1	NA	16	TRBJ2-5	CAWSDFTGGWQETQYF	TGTGCCTGGAGTGATTTTACAGGGGGCTGGCAAGAGACCCAGTACTTC
TRBV11-2	NA	NA	15	TRBJ1-3	CASSKQGGAGNTIYF	TGTGCCAGCAGCAAACAGGGAGGGGCTGGAAACACCATATATTTT
TRBV19	NA	few	12	TRBJ1-5	CASKYSNQPQHF	TGTGCCAGTAAGTATAGCAATCAGCCCCAGCATTTT
TRBV4-3	NA	NA	14	TRBJ2-1	CASSPLSSYNEQFF	TGCGCCAGCAGCCCCCTGAGCTCCTACAATGAGCAGTTCTTC
TRBV7-9	NA	few	13	TRBJ1-5	CASSQGSNQPQHF	TGTGCCAGCAGCCAAGGGTCGAATCAGCCCCAGCATTTT
TRBV30	TRBD1	NA	13	TRBJ2-7	CAWSVDRGGEQYF	TGTGCCTGGAGTGTTGACAGGGGGGGCGAGCAGTACTTC
TRBV10-2	NA	NA	13	TRBJ1-5	CASRNPRNQPQHF	TGCGCCAGCAGAAACCCCCGCAATCAGCCCCAGCATTTT
TRBV29-1	NA	NA	11	TRBJ1-2	CSVARGYGYTF	TGCAGCGTGGCAAGGGGCTATGGCTACACCTTC
TRBV27	TRBD1	NA	14	TRBJ1-5	CASSLTGFAQPQHF	TGTGCCAGCAGTTTGACAGGGTTCGCTCAGCCCCAGCATTTT
TRBV5-1	NA	NA	12	TRBJ2-7	CASSLGAAEQYF	TGCGCCAGCAGCTTGGGCGCGGCCGAGCAGTACTTC
TRBV10-3	TRBD1	NA	15	TRBJ2-5	CAISESGQGQETQYF	TGTGCCATCAGTGAGTCAGGACAGGGACAAGAGACCCAGTACTTC
TRBV6-6	TRBD2	NA	15	TRBJ2-1	CASKEAGAAYNEQFF	TGTGCCAGTAAAGAAGCGGGAGCCGCCTACAATGAGCAGTTCTTC
TRBV10-3	TRBD1	NA	14	TRBJ2-7	CAIRSPGQGYEQYF	TGTGCCATCAGGAGTCCGGGACAGGGGTACGAGCAGTACTTC
TRBV5-4	TRBD1	few	14	TRBJ2-5	CASAKQGSLETQYF	TGTGCCAGCGCGAAACAGGGGAGCTTGGAGACCCAGTACTTC
TRBV7-8	NA	NA	16	TRBJ1-3	CASSLYFGNSGNTIYF	TGTGCCAGCAGCTTATATTTCGGGAACTCTGGAAACACCATATATTTT
TRBV4-2	TRBD1	NA	15	TRBJ1-4	CASSQNRGVNEKLFF	TGTGCCAGCAGCCAGAACAGGGGGGTTAATGAAAAACTGTTTTTT
TRBV15	NA	NA	15	TRBJ2-7	CATSRDRKGKNEQYF	TGTGCCACCAGCAGAGATCGTAAGGGAAAAAACGAGCAGTACTTC
TRBV5-1	TRBD1	NA	14	TRBJ1-2	CASSLGQGADGYTF	TGCGCCAGCAGCTTGGGACAGGGGGCTGATGGCTACACCTTC
TRBV6-5	NA	NA	15	TRBJ2-3	CASSYWAGGGDTQYF	TGTGCCAGCAGTTACTGGGCAGGGGGGGGAGATACGCAGTATTTT
TRBV7-2	NA	NA	13	TRBJ1-5	CASSLARGTAQHF	TGTGCCAGCAGCTTAGCGCGGGGGACGGCCCAGCATTTT
TRBV13	NA	once	12	TRBJ2-7	CASSLTGYEQYF	TGTGCCAGCAGCTTGACAGGCTACGAGCAGTACTTC
TRBV10-3	TRBD1	NA	15	TRBJ2-5	CAISKSRDRQETQYF	TGTGCCATCAGCAAGTCCCGGGACAGACAAGAGACCCAGTACTTC
TRBV9	NA	few	16	TRBJ1-1	CASSPQVGGLNTEAFF	TGTGCCAGCAGCCCTCAGGTTGGGGGCCTGAACACTGAAGCTTTCTTT
TRBV27	TRBD2	NA	17	TRBJ2-1	CASSLRLAGGSYNEQFF	TGTGCCAGCAGTTTACGGCTAGCGGGGGGCTCCTACAATGAGCAGTTCTTC
TRBV7-6	TRBD1	NA	15	TRBJ2-3	CASSYRGRVFDTQYF	TGTGCCAGCAGCTACAGGGGGCGTGTATTTGATACGCAGTATTTT
TRBV6-5	NA	NA	15	TRBJ2-7	CASSSQPLSSYEQYF	TGTGCCAGCAGCTCACAGCCCTTAAGCTCCTACGAGCAGTACTTC
TRBV5-5	NA	few	15	TRBJ2-7	CASSSQGPAAYEQYF	TGTGCCAGCAGCTCGCAGGGACCTGCAGCCTACGAGCAGTACTTC
TRBV5-6	NA	NA	11	TRBJ2-7	CASSLGRLQYF	TGTGCCAGCAGCTTGGGGCGATTACAGTACTTC
TRBV25-1	TRBD1	NA	18	TRBJ2-2	CASSAPGQGYPNTGELFF	TGTGCCAGCAGTGCACCGGGACAGGGCTACCCGAACACCGGGGAGCTGTTTTTT
TRBV29-1	TRBD2	NA	16	TRBJ2-7	CSVDSFLAGENYEQYF	TGCAGCGTTGACTCGTTTCTAGCGGGAGAAAACTACGAGCAGTACTTC
TRBV6-1	NA	NA	12	TRBJ1-2	CASSWGNYGYTF	TGTGCCAGCAGCTGGGGGAACTATGGCTACACCTTC
TRBV4-3	TRBD1	few	15	TRBJ1-4	CASSLMTGGGEKLFF	TGCGCCAGCAGCCTAATGACAGGGGGCGGTGAAAAACTGTTTTTT
TRBV4-1	TRBD2	NA	18	TRBJ2-5	CASSPDGSGGAPGETQYF	TGCGCCAGCAGCCCAGACGGATCGGGGGGGGCGCCTGGGGAGACCCAGTACTTC
TRBV4-2	TRBD1	NA	15	TRBJ1-2	CASSPYDRGTYGYTF	TGTGCCAGCAGCCCCTACGACAGGGGCACCTATGGCTACACCTTC
TRBV29-1	NA	NA	14	TRBJ2-4	CSVENGAAKNIQYF	TGCAGCGTTGAGAATGGGGCCGCCAAAAACATTCAGTACTTC
TRBV4-3	NA	few	15	TRBJ1-5	CASSQEYRDNQPQHF	TGCGCCAGCAGCCAAGAATACAGGGACAATCAGCCCCAGCATTTT
TRBV7-2	NA	NA	14	TRBJ1-1	CASSLVTGSTEAFF	TGTGCCAGCAGCTTAGTGACGGGTAGCACTGAAGCTTTCTTT
TRBV6-5	NA	NA	15	TRBJ1-1	CASSYSSGLGTEAFF	TGTGCCAGCAGTTACTCATCAGGGCTCGGCACTGAAGCTTTCTTT
TRBV6-1	NA	NA	13	TRBJ2-7	CAGGARSSYEQYF	TGTGCCGGGGGGGCTCGTAGCTCCTACGAGCAGTACTTC
TRBV6-5	TRBD2	NA	13	TRBJ2-5	CASSYSGRETQYF	TGTGCCAGCAGTTACTCCGGGAGGGAGACCCAGTACTTC
TRBV7-2	NA	NA	14	TRBJ1-5	CASSLMPGDQPQHF	TGTGCCAGCAGCTTAATGCCAGGGGATCAGCCCCAGCATTTT
TRBV2	NA	NA	15	TRBJ2-2	CASSQQGLDTGELFF	TGTGCCAGCAGCCAACAAGGTTTGGACACCGGGGAGCTGTTTTTT
TRBV6-1	NA	once	14	TRBJ2-2	CATPDPLNTGELFF	TGTGCCACCCCGGATCCTCTGAACACCGGGGAGCTGTTTTTT